This TCR beta chain was found in a study of regulatory T cells in long-lasting Graves disease. Investigators prepared the TCR beta libraries by applying iRepertoire HTBI primers and Arm-PCR of CDR3 regions. TCRdb itself ran the multiplex PCR reads through MiXCR, one entry per CDR3 protein. Counted here are over 500,000 distinct CDR3 sequences, more than 15% occurring once; the ten biggest clones make up approximately 12%. This clonotype appeared a few times. Germline V gene lookup returns CDR1 LNHNV and CDR2 YYDKDF (reference sequence). V lost 2 bases to trimming and J lost 5 bases; unmatched junction nucleotides: 5. The CDR3 runs to 16 residues. The time point here: newly diagnosed GD, antithyroid drugs for less than 3 months. Generation of the TCR library employed RNA extracted from PBMCs. This sample was shared with a second study, whose subject was T cells in Graves' hyperthyroidism and ophthalmopathy.

The rearrangement joins TRBV15 to TRBJ2-2; TRBD2 matches at 10 bases. This TCR was sampled from a man aged 18 to 29 with Graves disease. Sequenced material: peripheral blood mononuclear cells (PBMCs), taken at new diagnosis, from a patient treated with antithyroid drugs. The CDR3 bases are TGTGCCACCAGCAGACTAGCGGGAGAACGAACCGGGGAGCTGTTTTTT. Its translation: CATSRLAGERTGELFF.